This TCR beta chain emerged from a study of vaccination and CD4 T cells after COVID-19. Study-wide results and caveats: Median SARS-CoV-2-reactive clonotype numbers went up from approximately 21 to 40, but not significantly.

Treatment denoted: roughly 10-day PBMC culture with coronavirus spike peptide pools or control peptides (ViraFEST assay). The authors cultured fewer than 2.5 million PBMCs per well with 7.5 to 10 IU/ml IL-2 and about 9.9 ug/ml peptide pools. Comments on this clonotype: Its antigen is currently unknown.

Trimming took 5 bases from V and 0 from J; bases not matched to a gene: 18. The CDR3 sequence is 21 residues long. The germline V gene encodes CDR1 SGHVS and CDR2 FQNEAQ. Cultured CD4+ T cell DNA underwent sequencing with the Oncomine TCR Beta short-read assay. TCRdb independently ran MiXCR on the PCR reads; one entry per CDR3 protein. The data contain 12,000 or so distinct CDR3 sequences, around 80% of them singletons. Material: CD4+ T cells from blood, cultured in vitro. The TCR sequence derives from a human donor who had recovered from COVID-19. The chain couples TRBV7-8 to TRBJ2-1, with 11 bases fitting TRBD2. The CDR3 bases are TGTGCCAGCAGCCAACCCCAAACTAGCGGGAGACCCCGCGGCTCCTACAATGAGCAGTTCTTC. Its protein is CASSQPQTSGRPRGSYNEQFF. Based on the CDR3 plus reference TRBV7-8 and TRBJ2-1, the full variable domain is GAGVSQSPRYKVAKRGQDVALRCDPISGHVSLFWYQQALGQGPEFLTYFQNEAQLDKSGLPSDRFFAERPEGSVSTLKIQRTQQEDSAVYLCASSQPQTSGRPRGSYNEQFFGPGTRLTVL.